This TCR beta chain originates from a study of blood T cell repertoires in COVID-19. Repertoires were generated with immunoSEQ multiplex PCR, while TCRdb's copy carries only in-frame clones and drops some. The sample lists about 280,000 clones, around 84% occurring once. Germline loops: CDR1 SEHNR, CDR2 FQNEAQ (reference sequence). This CDR3 has 16 residues. The J segment lost 0 bases and the V segment lost 5 bases, leaving 3 bases of the junction unmatched. The sequence derives from a woman aged 50 to 65 who had recovered from COVID-19. The chain combines TRBV7-9 with TRBJ2-2; TRBD2 matches at 10 bases. The sequenced sample was PBMCs or T cells enriched from blood (not recorded which). The CDR3 coding sequence is TGTGCCAGCAGCCCTGGACTAGCGGCGAACACCGGGGAGCTGTTTTTT. It translates to CASSPGLAANTGELFF.